The sequence of this T cell receptor (beta chain) was determined in a study of pediatric ulcerative colitis. Study in general: Seven patients showed pancolitis and two showed left-sided colitis. Whole-study findings and limits: Blood-rectal clonal overlap within each person was significantly higher in ulcerative colitis patients than controls.

TCRdb's copy holds only in-frame clones and misses some; the assay was immunoSEQ multiplex PCR. The sample records around 68,000 clones, about three quarters being singletons. About this clone itself: Antigen: not known.

Germline CDR1 reads MGHDK; CDR2 reads SYGVNS. This CDR3 has 11 amino acids. Trimming took 7 bases from V and 5 from J, leaving 9 bases between them. What was sequenced was blood. The sequence was obtained from a boy aged 10-17 years with moderate ulcerative colitis. The chain has TRBV25-1 and TRBJ2-7; D is unresolved. In nucleotides, the CDR3 is TGTGCCAGCATTCGAGCTGACGAGCAGTACTTC. It codes for CASIRADEQYF.